Ten or more counts support the clone carrying this TCR beta chain. The study drew participants aged about 18 to 89 years from under 30 US areas. This sample was included in a study of blood T cell repertoires in COVID-19. The CDR3 covers 15 residues. The germline V gene encodes CDR1 SGHAT and CDR2 FQNNGV. Trimming pared 4 bases from V and 1 base from J, leaving 14 bases between. Clones were read by immunoSEQ multiplex PCR, and TCRdb kept only the in-frame ones, dropping some. The sample lists about 300,000 clones; around 86% were seen once. This sequence was found in a man in his thirties or forties who had recovered from COVID-19. Source material: PBMCs or T cells enriched from blood (not recorded which). The genes are TRBV11-2 and TRBJ2-7; tentatively, D is TRBD1 (6 bases). The CDR3 DNA follows: TGTGCCAGCAGCTCCATTACAGGGAAATCCTACGAGCAGTACTTC. It translates to CASSSITGKSYEQYF.